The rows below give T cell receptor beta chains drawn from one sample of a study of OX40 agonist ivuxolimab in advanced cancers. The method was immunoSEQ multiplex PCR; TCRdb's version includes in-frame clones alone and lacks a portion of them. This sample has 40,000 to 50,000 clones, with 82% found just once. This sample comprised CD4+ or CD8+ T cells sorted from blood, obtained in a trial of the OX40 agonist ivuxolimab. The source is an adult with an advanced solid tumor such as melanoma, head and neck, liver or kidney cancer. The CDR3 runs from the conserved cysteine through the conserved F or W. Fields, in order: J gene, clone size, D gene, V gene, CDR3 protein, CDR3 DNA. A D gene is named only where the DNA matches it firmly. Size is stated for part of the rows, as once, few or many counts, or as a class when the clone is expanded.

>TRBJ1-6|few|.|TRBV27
CASSLAGPGSPLHF
TGTGCCAGCAGTTTAGCAGGTCCCGGATCACCCCTCCACTTT
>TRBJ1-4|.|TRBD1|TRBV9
CASSDPRQGGYEKLFF
TGTGCCAGCAGCGATCCCCGACAGGGGGGATATGAAAAACTGTTTTTT
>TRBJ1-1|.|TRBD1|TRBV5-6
CASTLLQGAVRGNTEAFF
TGTGCCAGCACCCTATTACAGGGGGCGGTTCGGGGGAACACTGAAGCTTTCTTT
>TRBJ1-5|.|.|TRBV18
CASSSVGDSNQPQHF
TGTGCCAGCTCCTCGGTGGGGGATAGCAATCAGCCCCAGCATTTT
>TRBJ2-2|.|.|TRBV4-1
CASSQDSAYTGELFF
TGCGCCAGCAGCCAAGATAGTGCCTACACCGGGGAGCTGTTTTTT
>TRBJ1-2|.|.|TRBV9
CASSVSGGGAEGYTF
TGTGCCAGCAGCGTAAGCGGTGGAGGGGCGGAGGGCTACACCTTC
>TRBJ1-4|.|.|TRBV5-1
CASSSGTGKLFF
TGCGCCAGCAGCTCCGGGACGGGTAAACTGTTTTTT
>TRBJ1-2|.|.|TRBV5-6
CASSGGDLYGYTF
TGTGCCAGCAGCGGCGGAGATCTATATGGCTACACCTTC
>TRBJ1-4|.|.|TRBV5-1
CASSLFPDSNEKLFF
TGCGCCAGCAGCTTGTTTCCGGACTCTAATGAAAAACTGTTTTTT
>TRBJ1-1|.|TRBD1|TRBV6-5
CASTRTGQGTEAFF
TGTGCCAGCACCAGAACCGGACAGGGCACTGAAGCTTTCTTT
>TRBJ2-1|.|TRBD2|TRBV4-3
CASSQEAGIGNEQFF
TGCGCCAGCAGCCAAGAAGCGGGGATCGGCAATGAGCAGTTCTTC
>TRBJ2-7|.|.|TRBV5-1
CASSPGGGSSYEQYF
TGCGCCAGCAGCCCAGGGGGGGGGTCCTCCTACGAGCAGTACTTC
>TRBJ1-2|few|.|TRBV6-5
CASSRSGSGYTF
TGTGCCAGCAGTCGATCGGGGAGCGGCTACACCTTC
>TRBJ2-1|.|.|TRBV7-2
CASSLRTLQDNEQFF
TGTGCCAGCAGCTTGAGGACGTTACAGGACAATGAGCAGTTCTTC
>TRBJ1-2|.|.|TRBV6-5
CASSYGRGYGYTF
TGTGCCAGCAGTTACGGGCGGGGCTATGGCTACACCTTC
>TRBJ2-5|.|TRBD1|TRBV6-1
CASTVRDRGETQYF
TGTGCCAGCACCGTCAGGGACAGGGGGGAGACCCAGTACTTC
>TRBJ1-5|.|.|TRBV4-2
CASSQDSGAQPQHF
TGTGCCAGCAGCCAAGATAGCGGGGCTCAGCCCCAGCATTTT
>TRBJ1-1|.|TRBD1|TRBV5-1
CASSLGQGSTEAFF
TGCGCCAGCAGCTTGGGACAGGGGAGCACTGAAGCTTTCTTT
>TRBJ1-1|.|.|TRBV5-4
CASSLQQLNTEAFF
TGTGCCAGCAGCTTGCAACAGTTGAACACTGAAGCTTTCTTT
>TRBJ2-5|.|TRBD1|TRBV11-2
CASSQGQGGGETQYF
TGTGCCAGCAGCCAAGGACAGGGGGGAGGAGAGACCCAGTACTTC
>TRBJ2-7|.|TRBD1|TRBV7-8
CASSPGTGGLGEQYF
TGTGCCAGCAGCCCCGGGACAGGGGGCCTGGGAGAGCAGTACTTC
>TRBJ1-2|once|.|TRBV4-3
CASSRTSGGYTF
TGCGCCAGCAGCCGTACGTCTGGAGGCTACACCTTC
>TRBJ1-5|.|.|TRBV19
CASSGAGRVQLSQHF
TGTGCCAGTAGTGGCGCAGGGCGGGTCCAATTGTCCCAGCATTTT
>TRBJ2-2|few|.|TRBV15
CATSRDTMNTGELFF
TGTGCCACCAGCAGAGACACTATGAACACCGGGGAGCTGTTTTTT
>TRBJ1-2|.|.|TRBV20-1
CSARDHYGYTF
TGCAGTGCTAGAGATCACTATGGCTACACCTTC
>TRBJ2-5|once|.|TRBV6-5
CASRWTEVGTQYF
TGTGCCAGCAGGTGGACAGAGGTGGGGACCCAGTACTTC
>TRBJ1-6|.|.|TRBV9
CASSAGTGFGNSPLHF
TGTGCCAGCAGCGCAGGAACAGGGTTTGGTAATTCACCCCTCCACTTT
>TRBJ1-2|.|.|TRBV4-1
CASSLDRLYGYTF
TGCGCCAGCAGCCTCGACAGGCTCTATGGCTACACCTTC
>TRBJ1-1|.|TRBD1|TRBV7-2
CASSGGGITEAFF
TGTGCCAGCAGCGGAGGGGGCATCACTGAAGCTTTCTTT
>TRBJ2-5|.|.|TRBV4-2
CASSQAEDQETQYF
TGTGCCAGCAGCCAAGCGGAGGACCAAGAGACCCAGTACTTC
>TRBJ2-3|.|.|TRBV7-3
CASSLTASAGPDTQYF
TGTGCCAGCAGCTTAACGGCGAGTGCAGGGCCAGATACGCAGTATTTT
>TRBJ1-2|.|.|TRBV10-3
CAISERSTGPYGYTF
TGTGCCATCAGTGAGAGATCTACAGGGCCCTATGGCTACACCTTC
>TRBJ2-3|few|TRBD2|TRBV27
CASSSGLARTDTQYF
TGTGCCAGCAGTTCGGGACTAGCGAGAACAGATACGCAGTATTTT
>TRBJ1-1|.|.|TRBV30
CAWGRLFEAFF
TGTGCCTGGGGCAGGCTTTTTGAAGCTTTCTTT
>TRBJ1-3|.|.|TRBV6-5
CASRPDGGSGNTIYF
TGTGCCAGCAGACCCGACGGGGGCTCTGGAAACACCATATATTTT
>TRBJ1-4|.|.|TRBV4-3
CASSQDLNEKLFF
TGCGCCAGCAGCCAGGATCTCAACGAAAAACTGTTTTTT
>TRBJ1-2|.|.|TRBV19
CASSAVDSGYGYTF
TGTGCCAGTAGTGCCGTTGACTCGGGATATGGCTACACCTTC
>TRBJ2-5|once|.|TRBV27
CASSILQGGETQYF
TGTGCCAGCAGTATACTCCAGGGTGGAGAGACCCAGTACTTC
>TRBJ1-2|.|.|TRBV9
CASSVEGGGGYTF
TGTGCCAGCAGCGTAGAAGGGGGAGGTGGCTACACCTTC
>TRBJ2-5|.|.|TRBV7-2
CASSGRGHLKETQYF
TGTGCCAGCAGCGGAAGGGGACACCTCAAAGAGACCCAGTACTTC
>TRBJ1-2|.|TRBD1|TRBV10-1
CASSESGQTYTF
TGCGCCAGCAGTGAGTCGGGACAGACCTACACCTTC
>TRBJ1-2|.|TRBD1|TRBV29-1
CSVTTGQGNYGYTF
TGCAGCGTTACCACCGGACAGGGAAACTATGGCTACACCTTC
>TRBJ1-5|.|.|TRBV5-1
CASSRGGLDSNQPQHF
TGCGCCAGCAGCAGGGGGGGCCTCGATAGCAATCAGCCCCAGCATTTT
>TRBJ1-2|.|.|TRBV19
CASTPAIPYGYTF
TGTGCCAGTACGCCCGCGATTCCCTATGGCTACACCTTC
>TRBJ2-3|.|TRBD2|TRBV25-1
CASSAASGSTDTQYF
TGTGCCAGCAGTGCTGCTAGCGGTAGCACAGATACGCAGTATTTT
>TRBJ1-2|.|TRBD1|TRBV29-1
CSLQQGAHDGYTF
TGCAGCTTACAACAGGGGGCTCATGATGGCTACACCTTC
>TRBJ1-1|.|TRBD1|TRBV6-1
CASSEEGAYTEAFF
TGTGCCAGCAGTGAAGAGGGGGCTTACACTGAAGCTTTCTTT
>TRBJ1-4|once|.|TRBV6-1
CASSVQVGVEKLFF
TGTGCCAGCAGTGTACAGGTTGGGGTTGAAAAACTGTTTTTT
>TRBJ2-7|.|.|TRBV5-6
CASSLKLGTYEQYF
TGTGCCAGCAGCCTGAAACTAGGGACCTACGAGCAGTACTTC
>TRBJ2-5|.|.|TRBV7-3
CASSLTGEGAPETQYF
TGTGCCAGCAGCTTAACGGGGGAGGGGGCCCCGGAGACCCAGTACTTC
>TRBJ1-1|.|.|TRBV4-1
CASSQDAGRLNSGAFF
TGCGCCAGCAGCCAAGATGCGGGCAGGCTCAACTCGGGAGCTTTCTTT
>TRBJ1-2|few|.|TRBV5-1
CASRVLRSGADGYTF
TGCGCCAGCAGAGTCTTGCGGTCAGGGGCAGATGGCTACACCTTC